A selection of T cell receptor beta chains follows, all from one sample in a study of identifying expanded T cells in peripheral blood. The method was immunoSEQ multiplex PCR; TCRdb's version includes in-frame clones alone and lacks a portion of them. Of some 78,000 clones listed, 70% to 90% are singletons. Specimen: blood. Every receptor here comes from a person aged 18 to 75 in good health. The conserved cysteine and the conserved F or W are not part of the CDR3 here. Each record gives: J gene, V gene, D gene, CDR3 protein. D genes are given only for firm matches.

TRBJ2-3 | TRBV19 | . | ASSIAGIERTSTDTQY
TRBJ2-3 | TRBV15 | . | ATSSRTAHTDTQY
TRBJ2-7 | TRBV4-1 | . | ASSQEASTGWPYEQY
TRBJ1-1 | TRBV4-1 | TRBD1 | ASSQSTGPAITNTEAF
TRBJ2-7 | TRBV5-1 | TRBD1 | ASSAGQGLHEQY
TRBJ2-5 | TRBV15 | . | ATSRGLQETQY
TRBJ1-5 | TRBV7-2 | . | ASGAGGAGNQPQH
TRBJ2-7 | TRBV4-1 | . | ASSPHKMGSVNEQY
TRBJ2-3 | TRBV10-2 | . | ASSEGDTQY
TRBJ1-5 | TRBV4-2 | TRBD1 | ASSPDRAVGNQPQH
TRBJ2-5 | TRBV7-9 | TRBD2 | ASSVGAGGQETQY
TRBJ2-2 | TRBV19 | TRBD2 | ASSIVPSGRMWAGELF
TRBJ2-7 | TRBV6-5 | . | ASSYSSYSYEQY
TRBJ1-2 | TRBV5-5 | . | ASSLKSAGSELYGYT
TRBJ1-1 | TRBV4-1 | . | ASSHLIRTEAF
TRBJ2-7 | TRBV18 | TRBD1 | ASSPPYAGGAGEQY
TRBJ1-6 | TRBV7-6 | . | ASSSSPEGNSPLH
TRBJ2-2 | TRBV5-1 | . | ASSLTGAANTGELF
TRBJ2-5 | TRBV7-8 | . | ASSQAGQPQETQY
TRBJ1-1 | TRBV6-5 | TRBD1 | ASSYLPGQGSTEAF
TRBJ2-5 | TRBV27 | . | ASSSSSSGPQY
TRBJ1-4 | TRBV5-6 | . | ASSFVMGATNEKLF
TRBJ2-3 | TRBV6-4 | TRBD2 | ASSELASTDTQY
TRBJ1-4 | TRBV27 | . | ASSRQATNEKLF
TRBJ2-2 | TRBV7-2 | . | ASSLTSGTGELF
TRBJ2-7 | TRBV18 | TRBD2 | ASSPPTLAGSYEQY
TRBJ2-7 | TRBV9 | TRBD2 | ASSPRTSGTYEQY
TRBJ2-1 | TRBV7-6 | . | ASSLPAGRGYNEQF
TRBJ1-2 | TRBV6-5 | TRBD1 | ASSSPDREIYGYT
TRBJ2-5 | TRBV5-4 | TRBD2 | ASSLVAGGPETQY
TRBJ2-5 | TRBV5-4 | . | ASSLSVEETQY
TRBJ2-7 | TRBV6-5 | TRBD2 | ASLSLAGEYEQY
TRBJ1-5 | TRBV19 | TRBD1 | ASSTARDRRDQPQH
TRBJ2-7 | TRBV7-3 | . | ASSLRGGTTTYEQY
TRBJ2-1 | TRBV7-3 | . | ASSFQVSSYNEQF
TRBJ2-7 | TRBV11-2 | . | ASSLGAGHSYEQY
TRBJ2-7 | TRBV5-4 | TRBD2 | ASSPGLAGSYEQY
TRBJ2-7 | TRBV5-6 | . | ASSPRAQAANYEQY
TRBJ2-7 | TRBV27 | . | ASSSDPTGSYEQY
TRBJ1-2 | TRBV27 | . | ASSLTAPTNYGYT
TRBJ2-5 | TRBV7-9 | TRBD1 | ASSKARGQGAETQY
TRBJ2-2 | TRBV7-2 | . | ASTLDSGAGELF
TRBJ2-2 | TRBV18 | . | ASSPVVGIESGELF
TRBJ1-2 | TRBV29-1 | . | SVAGLWDYGYT
TRBJ1-2 | TRBV14 | . | ASSQAEGVGYGYT
TRBJ1-1 | TRBV5-1 | . | ASSLRQGGFVEAF
TRBJ1-1 | TRBV7-9 | . | ASSASTEAF
TRBJ2-3 | TRBV27 | . | ASSLGTNTDTQY
TRBJ1-1 | TRBV6-5 | . | ASRGGRSVNTEAF
TRBJ1-4 | TRBV9 | . | ASSVSLGATNEKLF
TRBJ2-1 | TRBV5-4 | . | ASTPGLGTYNEQF
TRBJ1-2 | TRBV7-6 | . | ASSNPSTYGYT
TRBJ2-7 | TRBV5-6 | TRBD1 | ASSLTYVGGVGPYEQY
TRBJ2-3 | TRBV11-2 | TRBD1 | ASSVQTGGVTDTQY
TRBJ2-1 | TRBV5-6 | . | ASTDYFNEQF